This T cell receptor (beta chain) was sequenced in a study of blood T cell repertoires in COVID-19. The overall study: Samples taken during acute and convalescent COVID-19 were collected in the United States, Italy and Spain.

With V trimmed by 6 bases and J by 7 bases, 24 bases remained unmatched. This CDR3 comprises 19 residues. Repertoires were generated with immunoSEQ multiplex PCR, while TCRdb's copy carries only in-frame clones and drops some. The sample carries about 160,000 clones, roughly nine tenths recorded once. The chain carries TRBV23-1 and TRBJ1-2, with 9 bases identical to TRBD1. TRBV23-1 counts as an open reading frame of uncertain function. The origin of this receptor is a woman in her 70s with acute or convalescent COVID-19. The sequencing input was peripheral blood. CDR3 loop: CASSHNQNGTGLGFGGYTF. The CDR3 region has the DNA TGCGCCAGCAGCCACAACCAAAACGGGACAGGGTTAGGGTTCGGTGGCTACACCTTC.